The 18 T cell receptor beta chains reported below all come from one sample, sequenced in a study of T cell repertoires in cytomegalovirus infection. TCRdb fed the reads into MiXCR, producing one record per CDR3 protein. Of some 250,000 distinct CDR3 sequences listed, approximately 9.1% are singletons. Sequenced sample: PBMCs. The source is a human donor in good health (CMV status not recorded). Some clones in this sample may be carry-over from other donors' samples.

This clonotype was seen a few times. The chain carries TRBV7-9 and TRBJ2-7; TRBD1 matches at 8 bases. Trimming cost V 1 base and J 5 bases; bases outside gene matches: 10. Germline assignment: CDR1 SEHNR and CDR2 FQNEAQ (reference sequence). CDR3 length equals 16 residues. The DNA of the CDR3 is TGTGCCAGCAGCTTAGGTTCCTGGGACAGGTTAGACGAGCAGTACTTC. This sequence encodes CASSLGSWDRLDEQYF. The full variable domain, its missing parts supplied by reference TRBV7-9 and TRBJ2-7, is DTGVSQNPRHKITKRGQNVTFRCDPISEHNRLYWYRQTLGQGPEFLTYFQNEAQLEKSRLLSDRFSAERPKGSFSTLEIQRTEQGDSAMYLCASSLGSWDRLDEQYFGPGTRLTVT.

This clonotype has more than one count but fewer than ten. The chain joins TRBV6-1 to TRBJ2-1, with D possibly matching TRBD1 (6 bases). With 5 bases removed from V and 9 bases from J, the gap between germline ends came to 17 bases. This CDR3 is built from 14 residues. CDR1 is MNHNS and CDR2 is SASEGT in the germline V gene. CDR3 sequence reads: CASSYVQGRGEQFF. The CDR3 DNA reads as TGTGCCAGCAGTTATGTGCAGGGGCGCGGTGAGCAGTTCTTC.

This chain links TRBV2 with TRBJ2-5, with D perhaps matching TRBD2 (5 bases). This CDR3 spans 15 amino acids. The germline V gene has CDR1 SNHLY and CDR2 FYNNEI. Trimming left V 4 bases short and J 4 bases short, with 16 bases between. CDR3 DNA: TGTGCCAGCAGTGGGGAGAAGGGAGTCGGAGAGACCCAGTACTTC. It is translated as CASSGEKGVGETQYF.

The rearrangement uses TRBV20-1 and TRBJ1-3; D is undetermined. V lost 1 base and J lost 4, with 11 bases in between. Germline CDR1 reads DFQATT; CDR2 reads SNEGSKA (reference sequence). The CDR3 contains 14 residues. The CDR3 spells CSARGDVGGNTIYF. The CDR3 bases are TGCAGTGCTAGAGGAGACGTGGGAGGAAACACCATATATTTT.

This clonotype came up many times. This rearrangement joins TRBV7-2 to TRBJ2-2; TRBD2 matches 9 bases. The germline V gene encodes CDR1 SGHTA and CDR2 FQGNSA. Trimming removed 5 bases from V and 7 bases from J; junction bases left unmatched: 8. The CDR3 is made up of 15 amino acids. The CDR3 bases are TGTGCCAGCAGCGTTGGAAGCGGGGGGTTCGGGGAGCTGTTTTTT. Residues: CASSVGSGGFGELFF.

This clonotype was recorded a few times. The chain carries TRBV20-1 and TRBJ1-2, with D possibly being TRBD1 (5 bases). CDR1 and CDR2 from the germline V gene are DFQATT and SNEGSKA (reference sequence). The CDR3 contains 13 residues. Trimming removed 4 bases at V and 2 bases at J, with 11 bases between. In nucleotides, the CDR3 is TGCAGTGCTATTGGGACGGGGAACTATGGCTACACCTTC. Amino acids: CSAIGTGNYGYTF.

This clonotype was seen many times. CDR3 residues: CASSLDGTDTQYF. DNA of the CDR3: TGTGCCAGCAGCTTAGATGGCACAGATACGCAGTATTTT. The chain combines TRBV7-2 with TRBJ2-3; D remains unclear. The CDR3 loop spans 13 amino acids. Trimming cost V 1 base and J 1 base, with 3 bases left between them. Germline V gene sequence: CDR1 SGHTA, CDR2 FQGNSA.

This clonotype was seen at least ten times. The chain joins TRBV7-2 to TRBJ1-4, with unresolved D. There are 14 residues in the CDR3. CDR1 is SGHTA, CDR2 FQGNSA, per germline. V lost 5 bases to trimming and J lost 0 bases, with 7 bases between them. The DNA of the CDR3 is TGTGCCAGCAGCCCTAAGGCAACTAATGAAAAACTGTTTTTT. Amino acids: CASSPKATNEKLFF. The variable domain in full, with the rest retrieved from reference TRBV7-2 and TRBJ1-4, is GAGVSQSPSNKVTEKGKDVELRCDPISGHTALYWYRQSLGQGLEFLIYFQGNSAPDKSGLPSDRFSAERTGGSVSTLTIQRTQQEDSAVYLCASSPKATNEKLFFGSGTQLSVL.

This clonotype was recorded at least ten times. The chain combines TRBV7-8 with TRBJ2-7, with 11 bases aligning to TRBD1. With 5 bases clipped from V and 0 bases from J, the junction kept 9 bases outside the gene matches. The germline V gene encodes CDR1 SGHVS and CDR2 FQNEAQ. The CDR3 loop spans 17 amino acids. The CDR3 loop is CASSGMGQGVSSYEQYF. The CDR3, as DNA: TGTGCCAGCAGCGGTATGGGACAGGGGGTAAGCTCCTACGAGCAGTACTTC.

This clonotype has at least ten counts. The chain links TRBV7-2 to TRBJ2-2; TRBD1 might be the D (6 bases). Germline values: CDR1 SGHTA, CDR2 FQGNSA. The CDR3 runs to 15 residues. Trimming pared 5 bases from V and 3 bases from J, leaving 13 bases between. This chain's CDR3 is CASSASTGYTGELFF. The DNA of the CDR3 is TGTGCCAGCAGCGCTTCTACAGGGTACACCGGGGAGCTGTTTTTT.

This clonotype appeared many times. This rearrangement joins TRBV7-8 to TRBJ2-3; D gene unclear. Germline assignment: CDR1 SGHVS and CDR2 FQNEAQ. Trimming left V 1 base short and J 0 bases short, with 8 bases between. The CDR3 sequence is 15 residues long. CDR3 loop: CASSLEAASTDTQYF. Here the CDR3 DNA reads TGTGCCAGCAGCTTAGAGGCAGCTAGCACAGATACGCAGTATTTT.

The gene calls are TRBV28 and TRBJ1-5, with a tentative D call TRBD1 (5 bases). The CDR3 length is 13 residues. Trimming pared 6 bases from V and 3 bases from J, leaving 9 bases between. Germline V gene sequence: CDR1 MDHEN, CDR2 SYDVKM. The CDR3 nucleotides read TGTGCCAGCAGAACGACAGCCAATCAGCCCCAGCATTTT. Protein product: CASRTTANQPQHF.

This clonotype was recorded at least ten times. The chain is built from TRBV12-3 or TRBV12-4 and TRBJ1-3; no firm D call. There are 11 residues in the CDR3. V lost 7 bases and J lost 4, with 5 bases in between. CDR3 in DNA: TGTGCCAGCACCACAGGAAACACCATATATTTT. As protein: CASTTGNTIYF.

This clonotype was observed at least ten times. This chain connects TRBV10-3 to TRBJ1-6; 8 positions match TRBD1. The CDR3 extends over 14 amino acids. The V and J ends lost 6 bases and 5 bases, in that order; junction bases with no gene match: 3. Germline CDR1 and CDR2: ENHRY and SYGVKD. The CDR3 sequence: CAIRGQANNSPLHF. CDR3 nucleotide sequence: TGTGCCATCAGGGGACAGGCGAATAATTCACCCCTCCACTTT.

The V gene is TRBV20-1, the J gene TRBJ2-4; D perhaps matches TRBD2 (6 bases). The CDR3 loop spans 13 amino acids. Per the germline V gene, CDR1 is DFQATT and CDR2 is SNEGSKA (reference sequence). The ends were cut back, 3 bases at V and 0 bases at J, with 6 bases in the middle. The CDR3 DNA follows: TGCAGTGCTAGGGGGGGAGCCAAAAACATTCAGTACTTC. It yields the protein CSARGGAKNIQYF.

This clonotype was counted between two and nine times. The chain combines TRBV7-9 with TRBJ2-7; D is unclear. Germline-derived CDR1 and CDR2 are SEHNR and FQNEAQ (reference sequence). With 3 bases removed from V and 4 bases from J, the gap between germline ends came to 10 bases. This CDR3 spans 13 amino acids. The CDR3 is CASSFSPSYEQYF. Here the CDR3 DNA reads TGTGCCAGCAGCTTCTCCCCCTCATACGAGCAGTACTTC.

The chain combines TRBV11-2 with TRBJ2-2; 7 bases match TRBD2. CDR1 and CDR2 from the germline V gene are SGHAT and FQNNGV. The CDR3 extends over 16 amino acids. The V segment lost 5 bases and the J segment 1 base; nucleotides outside the gene matches: 7. The CDR3 nucleotides read TGTGCCAGCAGCCTGGTCGGGGGGTTGAACACCGGGGAGCTGTTTTTT. This encodes CASSLVGGLNTGELFF.

This clonotype showed up many times. The chain links TRBV7-6 to TRBJ1-6; D gene ambiguous. CDR3 length: 12 amino acids. Germline lookup yields CDR1 SGHVS and CDR2 FNYEAQ. Trimming removed 5 bases at V and 10 bases at J, with 9 bases between. In DNA, the CDR3 is TGTGCCAGCAGCCCATTGACATCACCCCTCCACTTT. It encodes CASSPLTSPLHF. Combining the CDR3 with reference TRBV7-6 and TRBJ1-6 gives the whole variable domain GAGVSQSPRYKVTKRGQDVALRCDPISGHVSLYWYRQALGQGPEFLTYFNYEAQQDKSGLPNDRFSAERPEGSISTLTIQRTEQRDSAMYRCASSPLTSPLHFGNGTRLTVT.